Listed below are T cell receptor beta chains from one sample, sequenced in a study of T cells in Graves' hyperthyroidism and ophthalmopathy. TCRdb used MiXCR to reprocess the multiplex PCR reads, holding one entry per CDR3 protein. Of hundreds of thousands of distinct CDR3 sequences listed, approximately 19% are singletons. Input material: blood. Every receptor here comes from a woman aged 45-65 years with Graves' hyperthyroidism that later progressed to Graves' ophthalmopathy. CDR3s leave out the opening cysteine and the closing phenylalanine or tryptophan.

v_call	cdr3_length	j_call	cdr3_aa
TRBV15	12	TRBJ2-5	ATSRALGMETQY
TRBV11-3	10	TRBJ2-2	ASSPFTGELF
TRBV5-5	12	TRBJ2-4	ASSLVVNVGIQY
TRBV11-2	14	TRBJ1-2	ASSRRGERANYGYT
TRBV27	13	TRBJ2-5	ASSYWRDGQETQY
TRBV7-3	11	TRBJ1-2	ASSSGGHYGYT
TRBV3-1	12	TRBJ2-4	ASSQVSSRNIQY
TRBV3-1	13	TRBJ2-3	ASSQEVVLTDTQY
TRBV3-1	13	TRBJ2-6	ASSPEGAGANVLT
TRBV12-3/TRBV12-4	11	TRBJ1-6	ASSLAGAGPLH
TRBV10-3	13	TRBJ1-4	AISEQDRANEKLF
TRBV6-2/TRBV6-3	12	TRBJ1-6	ASVRGSYNSPLH
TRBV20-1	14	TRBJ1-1	SARDGAAGANTEAF
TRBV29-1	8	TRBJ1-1	SVMGTEAF
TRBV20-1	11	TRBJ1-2	SAFRTENYGYT
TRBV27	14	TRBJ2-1	ASSSAIGGPYNEQF
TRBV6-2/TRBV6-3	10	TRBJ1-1	ASSYSGGEAF
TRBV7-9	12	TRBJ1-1	ASTAREENTEAF
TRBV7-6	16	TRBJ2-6	ASSLVVTGETGANVLT
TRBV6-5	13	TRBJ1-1	ASSYSIGRGTEAF
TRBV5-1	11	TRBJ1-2	ASSLDRNYGYT
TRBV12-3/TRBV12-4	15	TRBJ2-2	ASSFSAGGLNTGELF
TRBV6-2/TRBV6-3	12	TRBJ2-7	ASRNGDSSYEQY
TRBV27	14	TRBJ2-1	ASSPVGVGVFNEQF
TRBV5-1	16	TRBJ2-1	ASSPRTSGPSSYNEQF
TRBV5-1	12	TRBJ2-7	ASSSSGPHYEQY
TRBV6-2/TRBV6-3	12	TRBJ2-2	AARTSGGARELF
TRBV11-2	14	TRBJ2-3	ASSLDWAGYTDTQY
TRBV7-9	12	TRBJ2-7	ASSNPGRMDEQY
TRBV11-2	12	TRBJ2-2	ASSLRQTTGELF
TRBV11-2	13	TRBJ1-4	ASSPAGGANEKLF
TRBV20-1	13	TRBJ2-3	SARVPPGSTDTQY
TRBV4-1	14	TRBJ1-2	ASSQVRDRENYGYT
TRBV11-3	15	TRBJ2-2	ASSLDRRGANTGELF
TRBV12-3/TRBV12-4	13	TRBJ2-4	ASSLSGTGDNIQY
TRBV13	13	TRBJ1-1	ASSSGDTGMTEAF
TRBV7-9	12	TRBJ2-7	ASSLEGLSYEQY
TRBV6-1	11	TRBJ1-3	ASSEGGFNTIY
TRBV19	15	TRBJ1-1	ASSIRFGDFMNTEAF
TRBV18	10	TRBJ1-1	ASSPPSTEAF
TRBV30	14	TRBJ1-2	AWSAKNFQTVSGYT
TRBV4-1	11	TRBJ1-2	ASSQDVTNGYT
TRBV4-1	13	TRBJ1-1	ASSQGSFMNTEAF
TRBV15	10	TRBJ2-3	ATSLTRDTQY
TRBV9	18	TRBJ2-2	ASSVAGPGGSQSPPGELF
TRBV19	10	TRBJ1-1	ASSIGDSEAF
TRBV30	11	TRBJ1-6	AWDLAGNSPLH
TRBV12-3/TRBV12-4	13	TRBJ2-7	ASSGLAGISYEQY
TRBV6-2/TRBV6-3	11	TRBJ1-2	ASSYGQGLGYT
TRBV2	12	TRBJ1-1	ASSEDRAPLQAF
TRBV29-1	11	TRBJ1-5	SVAPQGNQPQH
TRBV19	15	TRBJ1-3	ASTPNGQPFSGNTIY
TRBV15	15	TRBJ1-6	ATSRDTRQGQNSPLH
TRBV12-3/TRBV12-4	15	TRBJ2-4	ASSPHRASLAKNIQY
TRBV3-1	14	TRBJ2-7	ASSQDRDRLSYEQY
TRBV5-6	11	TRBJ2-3	ASRGAGTDTQY
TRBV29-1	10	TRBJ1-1	SVERTNTEAF
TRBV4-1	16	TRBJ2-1	ASSQVTLGQEVYNEQF
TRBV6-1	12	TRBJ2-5	ASSETPLEETQY
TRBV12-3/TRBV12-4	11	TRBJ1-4	ASRSMGSEKLF